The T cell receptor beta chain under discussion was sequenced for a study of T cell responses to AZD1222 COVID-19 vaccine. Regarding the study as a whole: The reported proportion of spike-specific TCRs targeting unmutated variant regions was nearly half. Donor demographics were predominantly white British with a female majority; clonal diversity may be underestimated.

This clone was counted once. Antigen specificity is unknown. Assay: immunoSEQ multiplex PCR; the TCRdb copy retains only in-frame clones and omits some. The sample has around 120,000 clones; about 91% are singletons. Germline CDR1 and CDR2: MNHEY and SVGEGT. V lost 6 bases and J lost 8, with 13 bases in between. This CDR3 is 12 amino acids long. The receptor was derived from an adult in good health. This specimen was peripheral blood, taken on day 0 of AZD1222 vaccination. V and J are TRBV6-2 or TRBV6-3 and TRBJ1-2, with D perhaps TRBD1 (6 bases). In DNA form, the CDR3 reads TGTGCCAGCAGCCCGGAACAGGGCGGCTACACCTTC. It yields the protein CASSPEQGGYTF.